Reported below is one TCR beta chain. The antigen is unknown. This sample was included in a study of T cells in Graves' hyperthyroidism and ophthalmopathy. Study-wide points: Also found in blood were most expanded thyroid clonotypes above 0.001.

Patients having uncontrolled infection, another autoimmune disease, pregnancy or lactation were not included. Clinical symptoms, serum thyroxine and TRAb, thyroid ultrasound and orbital computed tomography together formed the diagnostic basis. Source material for PBMCs was less than 12 ml fresh peripheral blood. TCR beta CDR3 sequences were amplified from RNA transcripts. In the first-round RT-PCR of the TCR CDR3, the HTBI primer set was used. MiXCR, run by TCRdb on the multiplex PCR reads, gives a single entry per CDR3 protein. Of approximately 700,000 distinct CDR3 sequences listed, approximately 16% are singletons. CDR3 length: 19 residues. Germline V gene lookup returns CDR1 SGHNT and CDR2 YENEEA. V lost 4 bases and J lost 0, with 21 bases in between.

The sequence derives from a man aged 18 to 29 with Graves' hyperthyroidism. V and J are TRBV11-3 and TRBJ2-2; weak D call: TRBD2 (5 bases). The sample was blood. The CDR3 nucleotides are TGTGCCAGCAGCTGTTCGGTGCTAGCAGCTCCTTCGAACACCGGGGAGCTGTTTTTT. Amino acids: CASSCSVLAAPSNTGELFF. Looking up the rest from reference TRBV11-3 and TRBJ2-2 gives the full variable domain: EAGVVQSPRYKIIEKKQPVAFWCNPISGHNTLYWYLQNLGQGPELLIRYENEEAVDDSQLPKDRFSAERLKGVDSTLKIQPAELGDSAVYLCASSCSVLAAPSNTGELFFGEGSRLTVL.